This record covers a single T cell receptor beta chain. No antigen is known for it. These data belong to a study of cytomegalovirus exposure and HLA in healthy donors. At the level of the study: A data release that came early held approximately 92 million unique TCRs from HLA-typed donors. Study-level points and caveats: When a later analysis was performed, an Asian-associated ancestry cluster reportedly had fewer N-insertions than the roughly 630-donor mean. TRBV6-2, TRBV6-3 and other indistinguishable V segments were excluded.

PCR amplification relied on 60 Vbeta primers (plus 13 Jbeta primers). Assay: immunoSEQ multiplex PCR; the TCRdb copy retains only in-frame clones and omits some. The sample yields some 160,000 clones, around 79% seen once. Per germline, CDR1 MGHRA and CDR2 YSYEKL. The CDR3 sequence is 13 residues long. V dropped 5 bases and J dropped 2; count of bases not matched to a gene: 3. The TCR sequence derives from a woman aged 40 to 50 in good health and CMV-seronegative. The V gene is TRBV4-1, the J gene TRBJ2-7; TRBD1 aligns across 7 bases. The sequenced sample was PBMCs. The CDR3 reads CASSTGTAYEQYF. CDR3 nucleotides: TGCGCCAGCAGCACCGGGACAGCCTACGAGCAGTACTTC.